The 24 T cell receptor beta chains in this list originate from one sample, sequenced in a study of blood T cell repertoires in COVID-19. Some clones are missing from TCRdb's copy, which holds only in-frame ones; the method was immunoSEQ multiplex PCR. The sample includes approximately 300,000 clones, about 92% of them seen just once. What was sequenced was PBMCs or T cells enriched from blood (not recorded which). All receptors come from a man aged 60 to 75 who had recovered from COVID-19.

The chain uses TRBV18 and TRBJ2-2; TRBD2 might be the D (5 bases). The CDR3 totals 15 residues. Germline V CDR1 and CDR2: KGHSH, LQKENI. Trimming stripped 1 base from V and 0 bases from J, with 6 bases between. CDR3 coding DNA: TGTGCCAGCTCACCACGGACTTCGAACACCGGGGAGCTGTTTTTT. Amino acid sequence: CASSPRTSNTGELFF.

This clone was recorded only once. The V and J genes are TRBV7-9 and TRBJ1-6; D may be TRBD1 (5 bases). Germline loops: CDR1 SEHNR, CDR2 FQNEAQ (reference sequence). Trimming shortened V by 4 bases and J by 14 bases, and 18 bases separated the two germline ends. The CDR3 is 14 amino acids. This CDR3 is CASSSDIQSLSLHF. For the CDR3, the DNA is TGTGCCAGCAGCTCGGACATTCAAAGTTTGTCCCTCCACTTT.

The rearrangement uses TRBV30 and TRBJ1-2; D is perhaps TRBD1 (5 bases). V lost 7 bases, J lost 8 bases, and 17 bases lay in between. The CDR3 runs to 12 residues. In germline, CDR1 is GTSNPN, CDR2 SVGIG (reference sequence). The CDR3 coding sequence is TGTGCCTCGGGATTAGGGGCCGGGGGCTACACCTTC. Its translation: CASGLGAGGYTF.

This clone was counted once. This chain joins TRBV7-2 and TRBJ1-2, with 10 bases aligning to TRBD1. This CDR3 contains 14 residues. Trimming took 3 bases from V and 7 from J; bases not matched to a gene: 5. Looked up from germline, CDR1 is SGHTA and CDR2 is FQGNSA. CDR3 in amino acids: CASSLQTGGFGYTF. For the CDR3, the DNA is TGTGCCAGCAGCTTGCAGACAGGGGGCTTTGGCTACACCTTC.

This clone was recorded once. The CDR3 DNA sequence: TGTGCCAGCGGTCAGTTTATGAACACTGAAGCTTTCTTT. Amino acid sequence: CASGQFMNTEAFF. The chain joins TRBV7-3 to TRBJ1-1; no definite D call. CDR1 and CDR2 (germline): SGHTA, FQGTGA. V lost 8 bases, J lost 0 bases, and 10 bases lay in between. The CDR3 is 13 amino acids.

The chain links TRBV28 to TRBJ2-7; D remains unclear. CDR1 and CDR2 (germline): MDHEN, SYDVKM. The V end was cut by 4 bases, the J end by 2 bases, with 9 bases between. This CDR3 contains 13 residues. In nucleotides, the CDR3 is TGTGCCAGCAGTTACCCACAGACCTACGAGCAGTACTTC. Its protein product is CASSYPQTYEQYF.

This clone turned up a few times. The V call is TRBV4-1, the J call TRBJ2-7; 9 nucleotides align to TRBD1. The trim removed 4 bases at V and 6 bases at J, leaving 10 bases unmatched. Germline V lookup: CDR1 MGHRA, CDR2 YSYEKL. The CDR3 has 15 amino acids. CDR3 DNA sequence: TGCGCCAGCAGCCTCAACCGGGACAGGGAGCGCGAGCAGTACTTC. Translation gives CASSLNRDREREQYF.

With regard to this clone: This sample also contains other DNA sequences that code for the same CDR3. The V and J genes are TRBV7-9 and TRBJ1-5, with D perhaps matching TRBD1 (5 bases). The ends were cut back, 4 bases at V and 0 bases at J, with 7 bases in the middle. The CDR3 has 14 amino acids. Looked up from germline, CDR1 is SEHNR and CDR2 is FQNEAQ (reference sequence). The CDR3 region is CASSSGGSNQPQHF. CDR3 DNA sequence: TGTGCCAGCAGCTCGGGGGGTAGCAATCAGCCCCAGCATTTT.

This clone was counted a few times. V gene TRBV6-2 or TRBV6-3 combines with J gene TRBJ2-3; D ambiguous. Germline assignment: CDR1 MNHEY and CDR2 SVGEGT. Trimming left V 3 bases short and J 2 bases short, with 3 bases between. The CDR3 is made up of 12 amino acids. Here the CDR3 reads CASSYYTDTQYF. CDR3 in DNA: TGTGCCAGCAGTTATTACACAGATACGCAGTATTTT.

The rearrangement joins TRBV6-2 or TRBV6-3 to TRBJ1-5; no clear D gene. CDR1 and CDR2 from the germline V gene are MNHEY and SVGEGT. The CDR3 runs 12 residues. V was trimmed by 0 bases and J by 10 bases, leaving 7 bases between them. CDR3 sequence: CASSYSNIPQHF. CDR3 nucleotides: TGTGCCAGCAGTTACTCTAACATCCCCCAGCATTTT.

The rearrangement uses TRBV11-2 and TRBJ1-1; 7 nucleotides align to TRBD1. With V trimmed by 2 bases and J by 3 bases, 6 bases remained unmatched. The CDR3 runs 15 residues. The V gene's germline CDR1 is SGHAT and CDR2 FQNNGV. Written as DNA, the CDR3 is TGTGCCAGCAGCTTATTTAGGGGGCAGGACACTGAAGCTTTCTTT. It encodes CASSLFRGQDTEAFF.

This clone was picked up a small number of times. The V gene is TRBV7-2, the J gene TRBJ2-7, with a weak D call TRBD1 (6 bases). CDR1 SGHTA and CDR2 FQGNSA come from the germline V gene. The CDR3 spans 11 residues. V was cut by 6 bases and J by 4 bases, with 7 bases left in between. The CDR3 region has the DNA TGTGCCAGCAGTGACAGGTACGAGCAGTACTTC. It is translated as CASSDRYEQYF.

This clone was seen only once. The chain carries TRBV19 and TRBJ1-2; 7 positions match TRBD1. The CDR3 is 16 amino acids. With V trimmed by 4 bases and J by 4 bases, 12 bases remained unmatched. Germline V gene sequence: CDR1 LNHDA, CDR2 SQIVND (reference sequence). CDR3 nucleotides: TGTGCCAGTAGTACCCGACAGGGTATGAGCAGCTATGGCTACACCTTC. Residues: CASSTRQGMSSYGYTF.

Concerning this clone: The sample carries other DNA sequences with the same CDR3. V gene TRBV19 combines with J gene TRBJ1-1, with TRBD1 matching over 7 bases. Trimming took 3 bases from V and 2 from J; bases not matched to a gene: 3. This CDR3 is 14 amino acids long. Germline V CDR1 and CDR2: LNHDA, SQIVND (reference sequence). The chain's CDR3 is CASSMRQGNTEAFF. The CDR3 bases are TGTGCCAGTAGTATGCGACAGGGAAACACTGAAGCTTTCTTT.

The V call is TRBV3-1 (or the pseudogene TRBV3-2), the J call TRBJ2-1; D gene uncertain. The CDR3 is 11 amino acids. Germline loops: CDR1 LGHDT, CDR2 YNNKEL (reference sequence). V gave up 1 base and J gave up 12 bases, with 7 bases separating them. The CDR3 bases are TGTGCCAGCAGCCAAGTTACTGCGCAGTTCTTC. Translating it yields CASSQVTAQFF.

This clone was seen more than once but under ten times. The rearrangement uses TRBV29-1 and TRBJ2-5; 7 nucleotides match TRBD1. CDR1 and CDR2 from the germline V gene are SQVTM and ANQGSEA. The length of the CDR3 is 13 residues. With V trimmed by 4 bases and J by 4 bases, 6 bases remained unmatched. CDR3 DNA: TGCAGCGTTGTCGAAGGGGGCCGAGAGACCCAGTACTTC. Translated, it gives CSVVEGGRETQYF. The whole variable domain, filled in from reference TRBV29-1 and TRBJ2-5, reads SAVISQKPSRDICQRGTSLTIQCQVDSQVTMMFWYRQQPGQSLTLIATANQGSEATYESGFVIDKFPISRPNLTFSTLTVSNMSPEDSSIYLCSVVEGGRETQYFGPGTRLLVL.

The genes are TRBV6-2 or TRBV6-3 and TRBJ1-1; D is possibly TRBD1 (6 bases). The CDR3 extends over 12 amino acids. In germline, CDR1 is MNHEY, CDR2 SVGEGT. V lost 5 bases and J 6 bases, leaving 10 bases between the germline ends. CDR3: CASSRGGSEAFF. The CDR3 DNA is TGTGCCAGCAGTCGCGGGGGCTCTGAAGCTTTCTTT.

The rearrangement joins TRBV15 to TRBJ1-5, with 9 positions matching TRBD1. The CDR3 has 14 amino acids. The germline CDR1 and CDR2 sequences are LNHNV and YYDKDF (reference sequence). The trim removed 7 bases at V and 6 bases at J, leaving 7 bases unmatched. The CDR3 is CATNTDRGSQPQHF. The CDR3 DNA follows: TGTGCCACCAATACAGACAGGGGGAGTCAGCCCCAGCATTTT.

This clone was counted between two and nine times. This chain joins TRBV5-1 and TRBJ2-7, with D perhaps TRBD2 (6 bases). There are 14 residues in the CDR3. Germline CDR1 is SGHRS and CDR2 is YFSETQ. The V gene lost 2 bases and the J gene lost 7 bases, with 16 bases spanning the gap. The CDR3 coding sequence is TGCGCCAGCAGCTTTGGGCGGGGAGTAGGTGAGCAGTACTTC. Translating gives CASSFGRGVGEQYF.

This sequence joins TRBV6-5 and TRBJ1-1; D unresolved. This CDR3 has 15 amino acids. Germline V CDR1 and CDR2: MNHEY, SVGAGI. The V gene lost 8 bases and the J gene lost 3 bases, with 19 bases spanning the gap. The CDR3 sequence: CASVSEGTKDTEAFF. Written as DNA, the CDR3 is TGTGCCAGCGTTTCGGAAGGAACTAAGGACACTGAAGCTTTCTTT.

The V call is TRBV28, the J call TRBJ1-5, with a possible D match to TRBD1 (6 bases). Germline loops: CDR1 MDHEN, CDR2 SYDVKM. This CDR3 comprises 17 residues. V dropped 7 bases and J dropped 2 bases, with 21 bases sitting between them. The CDR3, as DNA: TGTGCCAGCAAGGCGGGGGGCGCCCTGGTTGGCAATCAGCCCCAGCATTTT. Amino acid sequence: CASKAGGALVGNQPQHF.

This chain connects TRBV7-3 to TRBJ2-5, with 7 bases fitting TRBD2. This CDR3 spans 13 amino acids. V gave up 4 bases and J gave up 3 bases; unmatched junction bases: 2. Germline loops: CDR1 SGHTA, CDR2 FQGTGA. The CDR3 nucleotides read TGTGCCAGCAGCTCCCTAGCGGAAGAGACCCAGTACTTC. Translation gives CASSSLAEETQYF.

V usage is TRBV5-1 and J usage is TRBJ1-1; 9 bases match TRBD1. CDR3 length equals 18 residues. Losses at the gene ends were 4 bases for V and 3 bases for J; bases not matched to a gene: 16. The germline V gene encodes CDR1 SGHRS and CDR2 YFSETQ. The CDR3 protein is CASSGTGTGYSGDTEAFF. In nucleotides, the CDR3 is TGCGCCAGCAGCGGAACCGGGACAGGGTACTCTGGGGACACTGAAGCTTTCTTT.

The gene calls are TRBV12-3 or TRBV12-4 and TRBJ1-5; D gene uncertain. Trimming left V 8 bases short and J 6 bases short, with 11 bases between. This CDR3 is 12 amino acids long. The CDR3 sequence: CASSPAGQPQHF. The DNA of the CDR3 is TGTGCCAGCTCACCGGCGGGTCAGCCCCAGCATTTT.